This T cell receptor beta chain derives from a study of shared clonotypes between healthy human individuals (TCRdb year 2020). Background on the whole study: A couple of women and three men aged 18 to 49 years were included in the cohort. For each donor, CD4 naive and CD4 memory were each given three plates, CD8 naive was given two plates, and CD8 memory was given one plate. Blood TCR repertoires of five healthy adults were deeply sequenced to estimate repertoire size and the extent of clonotype sharing between individuals. To increase sequencing depth and limit assay-specific biases, TCR repertoire library preparation and sequencing were carried out by different laboratories using diverse techniques. Each donor's leukapheresis produced roughly between roughly 0.85 and 9.5 billion PBMCs. The paper as a whole reports these results and caveats: Because the study included only a small number of donors, the genetic and exposure-history diversity represented was limited. Pairwise subsampling indicated that sequencing depth was expected to affect the degree of clonotype sharing among donors. Even with the large sequencing depth, rarefaction of the sorted-subset datasets indicated that sequencing was incomplete. Only blood was sampled, and tissue TCR repertoires likely differ from those in blood. Compared with non-shared clonotypes, the clonotypes found in all four sorted-subset donors had higher generation probabilities. Naive subsets generally had larger estimated clonotype richness than memory subsets did. Roughly 5% of naive CD4, around 3.6% of naive CD8, approximately 2.2% of memory CD4, and 0.4% of memory CD8 clonotypes were shared across four donors.

To note about this clone: Its antigen remains undetermined. Base qualities are not provided; no much larger clone lies one nucleotide away.

The donors were healthy, HIV-negative adults who had no recently reported acute infections or vaccinations. Only Caucasian adults living in Nashville, Tennessee, USA were represented among the donors. CD4+ T cells were enriched by magnetic negative selection, after which naive cells were positively selected on CD45RA and the negative fraction was taken as the memory subset. Blood was obtained by leukapheresis, after which PBMCs were separated by Ficoll-Histopaque density gradient centrifugation and cryopreserved in liquid nitrogen vapor phase. Analytical flow cytometry was used to check the purity and quantity of each magnetically sorted T cell population. From each sorted fraction, genomic DNA was isolated and quantified by UV absorbance on a Nanodrop 2000c. Using the deep immunoSEQ assay, multiplex PCR amplified TCR CDR3 regions from genomic DNA. For each cell subset, the extracted genomic DNA was distributed evenly across all wells of several immunoSEQ 96-well plates, and each plate served as one replicate. For sorted subsets, around 200 ng genomic DNA, equal to 30,000 to 35,000 T cell genomes, was loaded into each replicate PCR. The purified libraries were quantified using a Qubit 3.0 fluorometer, sized with a Bioanalyzer 2100, and then quantified again using the KAPA Library Quantification kit. Every immunoSEQ 96-well plate was sequenced on a separate single-read 150-cycle Illumina NextSeq 550 flow cell. For the original study's pipeline: Because the immunoSEQ output included only junctional sequences and no quality scores, the filtering could not be the same as the filtering used for full-length reads. To assign V/J genes and CDR3, sequences were annotated using PyIR, a Python wrapper for IgBLAST v1.9, with IMGT germline references. Any read was removed if the V/J assignment was weak (E-value above 1e-6), the CDR3 was missing, or the read contained stop codons, out-of-frame junctions, or ambiguous translated residues. V3J clonotypes were defined as sequences sharing the same inferred V gene, J gene, and CDR3 amino acid sequence. To compute the percentage overlap between repertoires, the number of shared unique clonotypes was divided by the size of the smaller repertoire. RTK rarefaction, the Chao1 estimator, and Recon v2.1 estimates of unobserved clonotypes were used to assess repertoire richness. For all TCRbeta clonotypes obtained by the gDNA method from several donors, generation probabilities were computed with OLGA. The source is immuneACCESS, and TCRdb retained only in-frame sequences with V and J called. Part of the clones is not carried over; for the studies checked, unresolved V genes explain less than half of this, and the remainder is unexplained. Clone size and V and J calls were adopted from that table, with D and trimming inferred from the DNA. Present in this sample are about 1,500,000 clones, roughly 96% of which were seen just once. The ten largest clones represent roughly 1.2% of the sample.

Including the terminal cysteine and phenylalanine, the CDR3 comprises 15 residues. CDR3 DNA only is kept here, 45 bases in frame from base 1. According to the germline V gene, CDR1 reads SGHRS and CDR2 reads YFSETQ. Deletion took 3 bases off V and 4 bases off J, with a span of 13 bases between the germline ends. The TCR comes from a man under 40 in good health. Here the chain combines TRBV5-1 and TRBJ2-2; the D gene assignment is perhaps TRBD1 or TRBD2, with each matching 5 bases. Sequenced input: naive CD4+ T cells sorted from blood. In light of the paper, this sample's cell subset or site label describes: CD45RA+ positively selected. The CDR3 reads CASSSGLVVTGELFF. The nucleotide sequence is TGCGCCAGCAGCTCGGGGCTAGTGGTCACCGGGGAGCTGTTTTTT.